This T cell receptor (beta chain) came from a study of cytomegalovirus exposure and HLA in healthy donors. Study results and caveats: Later, TCR association rates were found to vary by HLA locus, highest for DRB1 and lowest for HLA-C. Later on, a genetic analysis was performed. It linked a missense variant in DCLRE1C with V- and J-gene trimming of TCR beta.

CDR3 length: 12 amino acids. V was trimmed by 8 bases and J by 5 bases, leaving 12 bases between them. Germline lookup yields CDR1 MNHNS and CDR2 SASEGT. Nominally healthy donors provided the samples, though records likely missed some immune exposures. This PCR relied on a set of 60 Vbeta primers and 13 Jbeta primers. As processed by the authors: Some 11 million of the 80 million or so unique TCR beta chains counted in a later analysis were shared. The assay was immunoSEQ multiplex PCR, and TCRdb's table has in-frame clones only and misses some. The V and J calls and clone size come from that table; D and trimming were worked out from the DNA. The data hold more than 70,000 clones, with 76% observed a single time. Worth noting for this clone: The antigen is not known.

The sequence derives from a man aged 35 to 55 in good health and CMV-seronegative. The sequenced sample was PBMCs. This chain links TRBV6-1 with TRBJ1-2; D remains ambiguous. CDR3: CASREVLYGYTF. DNA for the CDR3: TGTGCCAGCCGGGAGGTCCTATATGGCTACACCTTC.